One sample yielded the 14 T cell receptor beta chains listed below, sequenced in a study of vaccination effects on CD4 cells after COVID-19. Data came from immunoSEQ multiplex PCR; TCRdb stores just in-frame clones and leaves some out. The table lists about 64,000 clones, around 80% of them singletons, with approximately 1.9% in the top ten. No antigen is known for these receptors. In the ViraFEST assay, antigen-specific CD4+ clonotypes were identified by expansion after peptide-pool stimulation. The culture ran for 10 days before CD4+ T cells were isolated. Two doses of BNT162b2 or mRNA-1273 vaccine were administered to participants. Source: CD4+ T cells from PBMCs cultured with HCoV-OC43 spike peptides, taken after COVID-19 vaccination. As for subset: HCoV-OC43 spike overlapping peptide pool stimulation. The source of these receptors is a human donor who received a COVID-19 vaccine.

CDR3 coding DNA: TGCGCCAGCAGCTGGGGGACAGGGAGACTCTCCCAACTGTTTTTT. It translates to CASSWGTGRLSQLFF. The chain combines TRBV5-1 with TRBJ1-4; 9 bases are a match to TRBD1. This CDR3 has 15 residues. Germline CDR1 SGHRS, CDR2 YFSETQ. Losses at the gene ends were 3 bases for V and 12 bases for J; bases not matched to a gene: 12. Drawing the rest from reference TRBV5-1 and TRBJ1-4, the complete variable domain is KAGVTQTPRYLIKTRGQQVTLSCSPISGHRSVSWYQQTPGQGLQFLFEYFSETQRNKGNFPGRFSGRQFSNSRSEMNVSTLELGDSALYLCASSWGTGRLSQLFFGSGTQLSVL.

This chain joins TRBV19 and TRBJ1-6; tentative D call: TRBD1 (5 bases). The V end was cut by 3 bases, the J end by 6 bases, with 12 bases between. This CDR3 is built from 15 residues. Germline V CDR1 and CDR2: LNHDA, SQIVND (reference sequence). The CDR3, as DNA: TGTGCCAGTAGTATGGAAAGACAGTCTAATTCACCCCTCCACTTT. Protein: CASSMERQSNSPLHF.

The chain joins TRBV6-5 to TRBJ2-3; no reliable D call. V shed 6 bases and J shed 2 bases, with 9 bases lying between them. This CDR3 contains 13 residues. CDR1 is MNHEY, CDR2 SVGAGI, per germline. CDR3 loop: CASSNHLTDTQYF. In nucleotides, the CDR3 is TGTGCCAGCAGCAACCATCTCACAGATACGCAGTATTTT.

The chain is built from TRBV24-1 and TRBJ2-2; D may be TRBD1 (6 bases). V was clipped by 12 bases and J by 6 bases, with 10 bases between them. The CDR3 sequence is 11 residues long. CDR1 KGHDR and CDR2 SFDVKD come from the germline V gene. CDR3 loop: CASQGAGELFF. The CDR3 DNA follows: TGTGCCTCACAGGGCGCCGGGGAGCTGTTTTTT.

V usage is TRBV5-1 and J usage is TRBJ1-6; a weak D match, TRBD1 (6 bases). With 4 bases removed from V and 1 base from J, the gap between germline ends came to 12 bases. The CDR3 length is 16 residues. The germline gives CDR1 SGHRS, CDR2 YFSETQ. In DNA form, the CDR3 reads TGCGCCAGCAGCCTCGAGGGGGTTTCCTATAATTCACCCCTCCACTTT. Amino acids: CASSLEGVSYNSPLHF. The whole variable domain, remainder taken from reference TRBV5-1 and TRBJ1-6, is KAGVTQTPRYLIKTRGQQVTLSCSPISGHRSVSWYQQTPGQGLQFLFEYFSETQRNKGNFPGRFSGRQFSNSRSEMNVSTLELGDSALYLCASSLEGVSYNSPLHFGNGTRLTVT.

The chain links TRBV5-1 to TRBJ1-4; 9 positions match TRBD1. Germline V gives CDR1 SGHRS, CDR2 YFSETQ. Trimming at V came to 4 bases and at J to 8 bases, leaving 6 bases not matched to a gene. This CDR3 has 14 residues. This CDR3 reads CASSLQGAREKLFF. For the CDR3, the DNA is TGCGCCAGCAGCCTACAGGGGGCGCGGGAAAAACTGTTTTTT. The variable domain in full, with the rest retrieved from reference TRBV5-1 and TRBJ1-4, is KAGVTQTPRYLIKTRGQQVTLSCSPISGHRSVSWYQQTPGQGLQFLFEYFSETQRNKGNFPGRFSGRQFSNSRSEMNVSTLELGDSALYLCASSLQGAREKLFFGSGTQLSVL.

Points on this clone: At one end, the junction sequence differs from germline, possibly due to a read error. The chain is built from TRBV5-8 and TRBJ2-3; the match to TRBD2 covers 10 bases. The CDR3 has 14 amino acids. The germline V gene encodes CDR1 SGHTS and CDR2 YDEGEE. This CDR3 is CASERGGSTNTQYF. The DNA of the CDR3 is TGTGCCAGCGAGCGGGGGGGTAGCACAAATACGCAGTATTTT.

The chain has TRBV6-6 and TRBJ1-1; 8 bases match TRBD1. Germline trimming cut 8 bases from V and 5 bases from J; bases unmatched to any gene: 16. Germline CDR1 is MNHNY and CDR2 is SVGAGI (reference sequence). The CDR3 consists of 16 residues. As DNA, the CDR3 is TGTGCCAGCTCCACCCCCAGGCAGGGGGCAAGGACTGAAGCTTTCTTT. This encodes CASSTPRQGARTEAFF.

The V call is TRBV7-2, the J call TRBJ2-5; D uncertain. The CDR3 has 14 amino acids. Trimming cost V 5 bases and J 5 bases, with 15 bases left between them. From germline, CDR1 is SGHTA and CDR2 FQGNSA. The CDR3 bases are TGTGCCAGCAGCCCAGGTTGGGTCCAGGAGACCCAGTACTTC. Its protein is CASSPGWVQETQYF.

The chain has TRBV28 and TRBJ1-3; unclear D gene. Trimming removed 11 bases at V and 4 bases at J, with 15 bases between. The CDR3 has 13 residues. Per the germline V gene, CDR1 is MDHEN and CDR2 is SYDVKM. Here the CDR3 reads CAHTNAVGNTIYF. The CDR3 DNA reads as TGTGCCCACACGAACGCGGTAGGAAACACCATATATTTT.

This clone was seen once. The chain uses TRBV28 and TRBJ1-2, with 10 bases matching TRBD1. Trimming took 2 bases from V and 4 from J; bases not matched to a gene: 10. This CDR3 is built from 17 residues. CDR1 MDHEN and CDR2 SYDVKM come from the germline V gene. CDR3 sequence: CASSLGGQGTSLYGYTF. For the CDR3, the DNA is TGTGCCAGCAGTTTAGGGGGACAGGGGACTTCCCTCTATGGCTACACCTTC.

The chain has TRBV6-5 and TRBJ2-5, with 8 bases that match TRBD2. The ends lost 9 bases at V and 2 bases at J; junction bases unmatched: 5. The length of the CDR3 is 13 residues. Germline lookup yields CDR1 MNHEY and CDR2 SVGAGI. CDR3 residues: CASRTSLQETQYF. The CDR3 coding sequence is TGTGCCAGTCGGACTAGCCTTCAAGAGACCCAGTACTTC.

The genes are TRBV6-5 and TRBJ1-1, with D uncertain. The CDR3 is 15 residues long. The ends were cut back, 6 bases at V and 5 bases at J, with 19 bases in the middle. Germline CDR1 MNHEY, CDR2 SVGAGI. CDR3 coding DNA: TGTGCCAGCAGCCCCCTCGGTAACGGGGTTACTGAAGCTTTCTTT. It translates to CASSPLGNGVTEAFF.

In nucleotides, the CDR3 is TGCGCCAGCAGATTTCCGTCGTTGGGGCAAGAGACCCAGTACTTC. Translated: CASRFPSLGQETQYF. The gene calls are TRBV5-1 and TRBJ2-5; D gene ambiguous. The CDR3 runs 15 residues. The V gene lost 5 bases and the J gene lost 2 bases, with 16 bases spanning the gap. CDR1 SGHRS and CDR2 YFSETQ come from the germline V gene. Full variable domain (rest looked up from reference TRBV5-1 and TRBJ2-5): KAGVTQTPRYLIKTRGQQVTLSCSPISGHRSVSWYQQTPGQGLQFLFEYFSETQRNKGNFPGRFSGRQFSNSRSEMNVSTLELGDSALYLCASRFPSLGQETQYFGPGTRLLVL.